The 30 T cell receptor beta chains below all came from one sample that was sequenced in a study of shared clonotypes between healthy human individuals. Using immunoSEQ multiplex PCR, the repertoire was profiled, and TCRdb retains in-frame clones only, with some absent. The sample consists of roughly 2,300,000 clones, 85% to 95% of them appearing once. Source material: naive CD4+ T cells from PBMCs. The subset is: CD45RA+ positively selected. These receptors were taken from a man aged 18 to 30 in good health. Some clones in this sample may be carry-over from other donors' samples.

The chain links TRBV28 to TRBJ2-2; 8 nucleotides align to TRBD1. The V gene's germline CDR1 is MDHEN and CDR2 SYDVKM. V shed 6 bases and J 6 bases; nucleotides not matched to a gene: 9. CDR3 length: 15 amino acids. In nucleotides, the CDR3 is TGTGCCAGCAGCCCCTTGGGACAGGTGCCCGGGGAGCTGTTTTTT. Translated: CASSPLGQVPGELFF.

This chain connects TRBV19 to TRBJ1-1; TRBD1 might be the D (6 bases). V lost 6 bases and J lost 7, with 24 bases in between. This CDR3 has 16 residues. Germline CDR1 is LNHDA and CDR2 is SQIVND (reference sequence). CDR3 nucleotides: TGTGCCAGTAGCCACGACCCGAAGAGGGGGGCGCGTGAAGCTTTCTTT. Its translation: CASSHDPKRGAREAFF.

The V call is TRBV19, the J call TRBJ1-5, with D perhaps TRBD1 (6 bases). The CDR3 contains 17 residues. The V and J ends lost 4 bases and 0 bases respectively, with 16 bases between them. Germline CDR1 is LNHDA and CDR2 is SQIVND (reference sequence). CDR3 sequence reads: CASSTPPGQISNQPQHF. In DNA, the CDR3 is TGTGCCAGTAGTACCCCTCCCGGACAGATTAGCAATCAGCCCCAGCATTTT.

The chain is built from TRBV28 and TRBJ2-7; D is perhaps TRBD2 (6 bases). V was pared by 5 bases and J by 7 bases, with 18 bases between. The germline V gene encodes CDR1 MDHEN and CDR2 SYDVKM. CDR3 length: 14 amino acids. The CDR3 coding sequence is TGTGCCAGCAGTGGGTGGAGGGAATCTAGGGAGCAGTACTTC. It translates to CASSGWRESREQYF.

The chain couples TRBV29-1 to TRBJ2-1; the D is unclear. This CDR3 contains 9 residues. CDR1 is SQVTM, CDR2 ANQGSEA, per germline. V lost 4 bases and J 15 bases, leaving 10 bases between the germline ends. CDR3 coding DNA: TGCAGCGTTGTGGACCCCCTGTTCTTC. This gives the protein CSVVDPLFF.

This chain links TRBV28 with TRBJ1-2; 7 positions agree with TRBD1. The V and J ends lost 6 bases and 7 bases, in that order; junction bases with no gene match: 8. The CDR3 is made up of 13 amino acids. Germline V gene lookup returns CDR1 MDHEN and CDR2 SYDVKM. The CDR3 spells CASRLTGVGGYTF. CDR3 in DNA: TGTGCCAGCAGACTTACAGGGGTCGGTGGCTACACCTTC.

The count of this clone is one. The V gene is TRBV5-6, the J gene TRBJ1-1; TRBD1 is a possible D gene (5 bases). The CDR3 covers 16 residues. Germline CDR1 is SGHDT and CDR2 is YYEEEE. Trimming took 0 bases from V and 1 from J, leaving 13 bases between them. The CDR3 reads CASSLVGGERNTEAFF. The CDR3 nucleotides are TGTGCCAGCAGCTTGGTGGGGGGAGAGAGGAACACTGAAGCTTTCTTT.

The chain has TRBV6-5 and TRBJ1-1; D is undetermined. Germline CDR1 MNHEY, CDR2 SVGAGI. Trimming removed 6 bases from V and 1 base from J, with 3 bases in between. The CDR3 totals 11 residues. In DNA, the CDR3 is TGTGCCAGCAGGAGGAACACTGAAGCTTTCTTT. Translation gives CASRRNTEAFF.

This clone has a handful of counts. The chain carries TRBV25-1 and TRBJ1-1; 7 bases agree with TRBD1. Germline CDR1 is MGHDK and CDR2 is SYGVNS. CDR3 size: 15 residues. V shed 5 bases and J 2 bases; nucleotides not matched to a gene: 8. The CDR3 sequence is CASSPSRTGNTEAFF. CDR3 DNA sequence: TGTGCCAGCAGTCCGTCCCGGACAGGAAACACTGAAGCTTTCTTT.

V gene TRBV6-1 combines with J gene TRBJ1-1, with D tentatively TRBD1 (6 bases). CDR1 is MNHNS, CDR2 SASEGT, per germline. CDR3 size: 15 residues. The V and J ends lost 8 bases and 0 bases respectively, with 16 bases between them. CDR3 nucleotide sequence: TGTGCCAGCCCGTCGGGGGCAGGGGTGAACACTGAAGCTTTCTTT. It codes for CASPSGAGVNTEAFF.

To note about this clone: This specimen includes other DNA sequences encoding the same CDR3. V gene TRBV6-5 combines with J gene TRBJ2-2; D may be TRBD2 (5 bases). Germline assignment: CDR1 MNHEY and CDR2 SVGAGI. This CDR3 is 13 amino acids long. V dropped 9 bases and J dropped 5 bases, with 13 bases sitting between them. The DNA of the CDR3 is TGTGCCAGTATACGGCCGGGAACCGGGGAGCTGTTTTTT. Its protein is CASIRPGTGELFF.

The chain employs TRBV28 and TRBJ1-1; D may be TRBD1 (6 bases). The CDR3 is 13 amino acids. Trimming shortened V by 3 bases and J by 2 bases, and 7 bases separated the two germline ends. The germline CDR1 and CDR2 sequences are MDHEN and SYDVKM. CDR3 nucleotide sequence: TGTGCCAGCAGTTTGGGACATAACACTGAAGCTTTCTTT. It codes for CASSLGHNTEAFF. Combining the CDR3 with reference TRBV28 and TRBJ1-1 gives the whole variable domain DVKVTQSSRYLVKRTGEKVFLECVQDMDHENMFWYRQDPGLGLRLIYFSYDVKMKEKGDIPEGYSVSREKKERFSLILESASTNQTSMYLCASSLGHNTEAFFGQGTRLTVV.

The chain employs TRBV5-1 and TRBJ2-1; D tentatively reads TRBD1 or TRBD2 (5 bases each). V was cut by 5 bases and J by 4 bases, with 19 bases left in between. Germline CDR1 and CDR2: SGHRS and YFSETQ. The CDR3 has 16 amino acids. CDR3 nucleotides: TGCGCCAGCAGGCCGAGGGGCCCGGAGGAATACAATGAGCAGTTCTTC. Amino acid sequence: CASRPRGPEEYNEQFF.

This chain connects TRBV10-3 to TRBJ2-7; no reliable D call. The CDR3 covers 16 residues. The germline V gene has CDR1 ENHRY and CDR2 SYGVKD. V shed 0 bases and J shed 0 bases, with 12 bases lying between them. The DNA for the CDR3 is TGTGCCATCAGTGAGTCGAAGTCGATAAACTCCTACGAGCAGTACTTC. It is translated as CAISESKSINSYEQYF.

V usage is TRBV11-3 and J usage is TRBJ2-7; 8 bases align to TRBD1. Germline CDR1 SGHNT, CDR2 YENEEA. The J segment lost 7 bases and the V segment lost 7 bases, leaving 12 bases of the junction unmatched. This CDR3 region has 14 residues. CDR3 nucleotides: TGTGCCAGCACCGGCAGGGGGCCAGTGGGGGAGCAGTACTTC. It translates to CASTGRGPVGEQYF.

This chain connects TRBV18 to TRBJ2-7; TRBD2 is a possible D gene (7 bases). CDR3 length: 15 amino acids. Germline V gene lookup returns CDR1 KGHSH and CDR2 LQKENI. Trimming removed 2 bases from V and 3 bases from J, with 14 bases in between. The CDR3 DNA reads as TGTGCCAGCTCACCAGCGGGGGCGGCCGACTACGAGCAGTACTTC. This gives the protein CASSPAGAADYEQYF.

In this sample, this clone turned up a few times. The chain is built from TRBV28 and TRBJ1-2; D gene uncertain. The CDR3 loop spans 13 amino acids. V was trimmed by 6 bases and J by 4 bases, leaving 12 bases between them. Per the germline V gene, CDR1 is MDHEN and CDR2 is SYDVKM. The CDR3 coding sequence is TGTGCCAGCAGACAAAACACAGCCTATGGCTACACCTTC. It is translated as CASRQNTAYGYTF.

This chain's CDR3 is CASSQETANPDYSNQPQHF. The CDR3 DNA reads as TGCGCCAGCAGCCAAGAAACCGCTAATCCCGATTATAGCAATCAGCCCCAGCATTTT. This sequence joins TRBV4-3 and TRBJ1-5; D is ambiguous. The V and J ends lost 0 bases and 0 bases respectively, with 18 bases between them. Germline-derived CDR1 and CDR2 are LGHNA and YSLEER. The CDR3 contains 19 residues.

The rearrangement joins TRBV28 to TRBJ1-2, with D possibly being TRBD1 (6 bases). This CDR3 has 15 amino acids. V shed 3 bases and J shed 5 bases, with 16 bases lying between them. Looked up from germline, CDR1 is MDHEN and CDR2 is SYDVKM. This chain's CDR3 is CASSLGAAGAYGYTF. DNA of the CDR3: TGTGCCAGCAGTTTGGGGGCGGCAGGGGCATATGGCTACACCTTC.

The rearrangement uses TRBV7-2 and TRBJ2-7; D gene ambiguous. The CDR3 has 13 amino acids. Looked up from germline, CDR1 is SGHTA and CDR2 is FQGNSA. V lost 1 base, J lost 2 bases, and 6 bases lay in between. In nucleotides, the CDR3 is TGTGCCAGCAGCTTAGGTACAACCTACGAGCAGTACTTC. Translation: CASSLGTTYEQYF.

This clone has a single count. The gene calls are TRBV7-2 and TRBJ1-2; possible D gene TRBD1, 5 bases. CDR3 size: 14 residues. CDR1 is SGHTA, CDR2 FQGNSA, per germline. The V and J ends lost 10 bases and 5 bases respectively, with 20 bases between them. The CDR3 sequence is CATSTEGAGYGYTF. The CDR3 DNA follows: TGTGCCACCTCAACCGAAGGGGCAGGGTATGGCTACACCTTC.

This sequence joins TRBV5-6 and TRBJ1-1, with D possibly matching TRBD1 (6 bases). The CDR3 length is 18 residues. Trimming cost V 0 bases and J 4 bases, with 22 bases left between them. Germline values: CDR1 SGHDT, CDR2 YYEEEE. The CDR3 nucleotides are TGTGCCAGCAGCTTGGTTGTGGGGGGCCCGTGGGTGGGCACTGAAGCTTTCTTT. This translates into CASSLVVGGPWVGTEAFF.

This clone was recorded once. The V and J genes are TRBV6-5 and TRBJ1-5; 7 positions agree with TRBD1. The CDR3 spans 15 residues. Per the germline V gene, CDR1 is MNHEY and CDR2 is SVGAGI. V was clipped by 6 bases and J by 6 bases; unmatched bases: 11. The CDR3 DNA follows: TGTGCCAGCAGAGACAGGGAGGTGGGCGGTCAGCCCCAGCATTTT. Protein product: CASRDREVGGQPQHF.

The chain has TRBV6-1 and TRBJ1-1, with D hard to call. The CDR3 has 11 residues. CDR1 is MNHNS, CDR2 SASEGT, per germline. V was shortened by 5 bases and J by 7 bases, with 8 bases between the two germline ends. CDR3 nucleotide sequence: TGTGCCAGCAGTCGAGACCGTGAAGCTTTCTTT. Protein product: CASSRDREAFF.

V is TRBV28 and J is TRBJ2-7, with D unclear. The germline gives CDR1 MDHEN, CDR2 SYDVKM. The germline V and J ends were trimmed by 6 bases and 2 bases, with 11 bases remaining between them. This CDR3 is 13 amino acids long. The CDR3 sequence is CASSRGPPYEQYF. The CDR3 DNA reads as TGTGCCAGCAGCCGTGGACCCCCCTACGAGCAGTACTTC.

This chain uses TRBV29-1 with TRBJ2-3; no clear D. This CDR3 contains 14 residues. Germline CDR1 reads SQVTM; CDR2 reads ANQGSEA. V dropped 0 bases and J dropped 5 bases, with 12 bases sitting between them. The CDR3 reads CSVEDPVPGDTQYF. DNA for the CDR3: TGCAGCGTTGAAGATCCTGTCCCCGGAGATACGCAGTATTTT.

This clone appeared a single time. The rearrangement uses TRBV28 and TRBJ1-1; D is perhaps TRBD1 (5 bases). CDR3 size: 13 residues. Per the germline V gene, CDR1 is MDHEN and CDR2 is SYDVKM. V was clipped by 7 bases and J by 5 bases, with 14 bases between them. CDR3: CASIKAGKTEAFF. CDR3 nucleotide sequence: TGTGCCAGCATTAAGGCAGGGAAGACTGAAGCTTTCTTT.

V and J are TRBV27 and TRBJ2-6, with D maybe TRBD1 (6 bases). This CDR3 region has 16 residues. Germline values: CDR1 MNHEY, CDR2 SMNVEV (reference sequence). Trimming removed 5 bases from V and 2 bases from J, with 13 bases in between. For the CDR3, the DNA is TGTGCCAGCAGTACAGGGACGTGGCCTGGGGCCAACGTCCTGACTTTC. Translation: CASSTGTWPGANVLTF. The whole variable domain, remainder taken from reference TRBV27 and TRBJ2-6, is EAQVTQNPRYLITVTGKKLTVTCSQNMNHEYMSWYRQDPGLGLRQIYYSMNVEVTDKGDVPEGYKVSRKEKRNFPLILESPSPNQTSLYFCASSTGTWPGANVLTFGAGSRLTVL.

The chain joins TRBV30 to TRBJ1-3; no reliable D call. Trimming stripped 0 bases from V and 8 bases from J, with 5 bases between. Germline values: CDR1 GTSNPN, CDR2 SVGIG (reference sequence). The CDR3 loop spans 11 amino acids. CDR3 residues: CAWSVRDTIYF. CDR3 nucleotide sequence: TGTGCCTGGAGTGTCCGAGACACCATATATTTT.

CDR3 in DNA: TGTGCTAGTGGTTTCTCGGATACGCAGTATTTT. This codes for CASGFSDTQYF. This chain joins TRBV12-5 and TRBJ2-3; D gene ambiguous. The V gene's germline CDR1 is LGHNT and CDR2 FRNRAP. The V gene lost 3 bases and the J gene lost 6 bases, with 4 bases spanning the gap. The CDR3 consists of 11 residues.